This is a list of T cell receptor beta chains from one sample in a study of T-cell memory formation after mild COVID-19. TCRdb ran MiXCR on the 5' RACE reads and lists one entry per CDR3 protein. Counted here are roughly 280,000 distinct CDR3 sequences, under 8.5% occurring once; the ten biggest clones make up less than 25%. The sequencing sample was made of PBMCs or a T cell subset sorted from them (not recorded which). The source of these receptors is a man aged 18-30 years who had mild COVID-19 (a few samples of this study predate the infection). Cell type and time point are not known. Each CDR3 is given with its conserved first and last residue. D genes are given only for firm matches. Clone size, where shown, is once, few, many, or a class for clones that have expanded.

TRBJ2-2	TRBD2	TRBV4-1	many	CASSRVLAGGPGELFF	TGCGCCAGCAGCCGAGTACTAGCGGGGGGGCCCGGGGAGCTGTTTTTT
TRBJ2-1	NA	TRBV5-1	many	CASDPGASSYNEQFF	TGCGCCAGCGACCCCGGGGCATCCTCCTACAATGAGCAGTTCTTC
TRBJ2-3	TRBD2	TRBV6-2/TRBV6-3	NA	CASSYPAMASGTNTQYF	TGTGCCAGCAGTTACCCAGCCATGGCTAGCGGAACGAATACGCAGTATTTT
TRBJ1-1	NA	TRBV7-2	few	CASSYGPLGRTEAFF	TGTGCCAGCAGTTACGGCCCGTTAGGGCGCACTGAAGCTTTCTTT
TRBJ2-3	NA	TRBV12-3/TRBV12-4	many	CASTLRSVLQYF	TGTGCCAGCACCCTTCGGTCGGTTTTACAGTATTTT
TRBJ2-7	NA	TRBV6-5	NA	CASNTAHGGVDEQYF	TGTGCCAGCAACACCGCTCACGGGGGTGTCGACGAGCAGTACTTC
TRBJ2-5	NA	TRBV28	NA	CASSLLFSPWTQYF	TGTGCCAGCAGTTTATTGTTCAGCCCCTGGACCCAGTACTTC
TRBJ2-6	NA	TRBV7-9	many	CASEVSGANVLTF	TGTGCCAGCGAGGTGTCTGGGGCCAACGTCCTGACTTTC
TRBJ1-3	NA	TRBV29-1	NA	CSVAAAGNTIYF	TGCAGCGTTGCAGCGGCCGGAAACACCATATATTTT
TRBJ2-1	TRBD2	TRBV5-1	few	CASTGSGGAPIQNEQFF	TGCGCCAGCACCGGAAGCGGGGGGGCGCCCATACAGAATGAGCAGTTCTTC
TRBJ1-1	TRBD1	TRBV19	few	CASSILGQGKKGEMNTEAFF	TGTGCCAGTAGTATCCTGGGACAGGGTAAGAAGGGCGAGATGAACACTGAAGCTTTCTTT
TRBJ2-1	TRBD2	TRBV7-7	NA	CASSLSSGGPYNEQFF	TGTGCCAGCAGCCTTTCTAGCGGGGGTCCGTACAATGAGCAGTTCTTC
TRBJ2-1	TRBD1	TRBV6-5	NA	CASSYSVGDRAYNEQFF	TGTGCCAGCAGTTACTCGGTCGGGGACAGGGCTTACAATGAGCAGTTCTTC
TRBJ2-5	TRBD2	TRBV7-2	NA	CASSLVGGAEETQYF	TGTGCCAGCAGCTTAGTCGGGGGGGCCGAGGAGACCCAGTACTTC
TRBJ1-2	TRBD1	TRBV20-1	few	CSARGPMGQINYGYTF	TGCAGTGCTAGAGGTCCTATGGGACAGATTAACTATGGCTACACCTTC
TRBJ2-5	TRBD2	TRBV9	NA	CASSGGGRTQQETQYF	TGTGCCAGCAGCGGGGGGGGACGGACTCAGCAAGAGACCCAGTACTTC
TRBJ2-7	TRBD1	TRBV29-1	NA	CSVERDRGAEQYF	TGCAGCGTTGAGAGGGACAGGGGGGCCGAGCAGTACTTC
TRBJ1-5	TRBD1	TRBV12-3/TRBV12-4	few	CASSPGQGVQPQHF	TGTGCCAGCAGTCCAGGACAGGGGGTTCAGCCCCAGCATTTT
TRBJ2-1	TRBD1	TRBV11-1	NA	CASSATGTGAYEQFF	TGTGCCAGCAGCGCGACCGGGACAGGGGCGTATGAGCAGTTCTTC
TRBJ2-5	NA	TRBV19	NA	CASRPSDRHVEAQYF	TGTGCCAGCCGCCCATCAGACAGGCACGTGGAGGCCCAGTACTTC
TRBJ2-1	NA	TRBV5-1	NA	CASSLSRDPGQFF	TGCGCCAGCAGCTTGTCCCGGGACCCTGGGCAGTTCTTC
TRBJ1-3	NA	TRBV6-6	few	CASKGTSGNTIYF	TGTGCCAGCAAGGGGACCTCTGGAAACACCATATATTTT
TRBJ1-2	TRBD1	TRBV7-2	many	CASSRSLGQGLSGYTF	TGTGCCAGCAGCCGATCGCTTGGACAGGGGCTGAGTGGCTACACCTTC
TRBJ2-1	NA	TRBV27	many	CASSLEGGFSYNEQFF	TGTGCCAGCAGTTTGGAAGGGGGGTTCTCCTACAATGAGCAGTTCTTC
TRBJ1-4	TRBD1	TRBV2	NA	CASTGQGGYEKLFF	TGTGCCAGCACGGGACAGGGTGGCTATGAAAAACTGTTTTTT
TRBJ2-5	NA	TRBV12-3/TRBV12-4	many	CASSYQETQYF	TGTGCCAGCAGTTATCAAGAGACCCAGTACTTC
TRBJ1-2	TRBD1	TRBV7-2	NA	CASSLGTGVHGYTF	TGTGCCAGCAGCTTAGGGACAGGCGTACATGGCTACACCTTC
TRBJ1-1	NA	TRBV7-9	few	CASSLSITEAFF	TGTGCCAGCAGCTTATCTATCACTGAAGCTTTCTTT
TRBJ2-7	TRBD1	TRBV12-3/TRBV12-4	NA	CASSLFLTGRHEQYF	TGTGCCAGCAGTTTATTTTTGACAGGGCGGCACGAGCAGTACTTC
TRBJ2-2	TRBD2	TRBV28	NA	CASSLAGTRHTGELFF	TGTGCCAGCAGTTTAGCCGGGACTAGACATACCGGGGAGCTGTTTTTT
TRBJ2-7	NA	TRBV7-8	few	CASSFPPTAEQYF	TGTGCCAGCAGCTTCCCACCCACGGCCGAGCAGTACTTC
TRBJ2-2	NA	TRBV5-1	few	CASSLVRAGTGELFF	TGCGCCAGCAGCTTGGTGCGGGCCGGCACCGGGGAGCTGTTTTTT
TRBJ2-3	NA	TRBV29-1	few	CSVNRVDTQYF	TGCAGCGTCAACAGGGTAGATACGCAGTATTTT
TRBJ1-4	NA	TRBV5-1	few	CASSLTQGHQKLFF	TGCGCCAGCAGCTTGACACAGGGTCACCAAAAACTGTTTTTT
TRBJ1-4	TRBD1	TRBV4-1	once	CASSQESGQFEKLFF	TGCGCCAGCAGCCAAGAGTCGGGACAGTTTGAAAAACTGTTTTTT
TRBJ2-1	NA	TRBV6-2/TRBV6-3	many	CASRGGDRAYNEQFF	TGTGCCAGCAGGGGGGGAGACAGGGCCTACAATGAGCAGTTCTTC
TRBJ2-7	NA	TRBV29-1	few	CSVCVGTRAYEQYF	TGCAGCGTTTGTGTCGGGACACGTGCCTACGAGCAGTACTTC